This section outlines one T cell receptor (beta chain) sequence together with its context. Its antigen is as yet unknown. Sequencing used immunoSEQ multiplex PCR; TCRdb keeps in-frame clones, though not all of them. The data contain 20,000 to 25,000 clones, roughly 80% of them singletons. This sample was taken from a study of somatic mutations in cytotoxic T cells in rheumatoid arthritis. The study's findings and limits: CD8+ T cells showed clonality that did not differ significantly between patients with rheumatoid arthritis and age-matched healthy controls. Nobody had found out which antigens the expanded CD8+ clones targeted.

Germline loops: CDR1 SQVTM, CDR2 ANQGSEA. With 0 bases removed from V and 0 bases from J, the gap between germline ends came to 6 bases. CDR3 size: 13 residues. The source is an adult with rheumatoid arthritis. This sequence joins TRBV29-1 and TRBJ2-7; D gene uncertain. Specimen: CD8+ T cells sorted from blood. In DNA form, the CDR3 reads TGCAGCGTTGAAGAGGCCACCTCCTACGAGCAGTACTTC. This encodes CSVEEATSYEQYF.